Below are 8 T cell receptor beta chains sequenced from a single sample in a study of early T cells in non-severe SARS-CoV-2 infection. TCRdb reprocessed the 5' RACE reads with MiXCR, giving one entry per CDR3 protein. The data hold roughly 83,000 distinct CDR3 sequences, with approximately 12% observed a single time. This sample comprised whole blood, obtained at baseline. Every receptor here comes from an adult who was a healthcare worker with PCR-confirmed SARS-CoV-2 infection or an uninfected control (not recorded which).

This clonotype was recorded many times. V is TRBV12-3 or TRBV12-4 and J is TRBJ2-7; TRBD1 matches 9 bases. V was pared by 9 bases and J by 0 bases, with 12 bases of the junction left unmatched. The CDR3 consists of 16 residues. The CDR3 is CASWTGDGGASYEQYF. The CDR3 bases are TGTGCCAGTTGGACAGGGGACGGCGGGGCCTCCTACGAGCAGTACTTC.

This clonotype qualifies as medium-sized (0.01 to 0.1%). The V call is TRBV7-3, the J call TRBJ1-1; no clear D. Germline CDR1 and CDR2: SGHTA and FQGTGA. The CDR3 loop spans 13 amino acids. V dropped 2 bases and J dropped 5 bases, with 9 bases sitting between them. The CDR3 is CASSLSAGTEAFF. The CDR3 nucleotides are TGTGCCAGCAGCTTATCGGCGGGGACTGAAGCTTTCTTT. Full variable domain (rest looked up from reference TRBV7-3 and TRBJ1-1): GAGVSQTPSNKVTEKGKYVELRCDPISGHTALYWYRQSLGQGPEFLIYFQGTGAADDSGLPNDRFFAVRPEGSVSTLKIQRTERGDSAVYLCASSLSAGTEAFFGQGTRLTVV.

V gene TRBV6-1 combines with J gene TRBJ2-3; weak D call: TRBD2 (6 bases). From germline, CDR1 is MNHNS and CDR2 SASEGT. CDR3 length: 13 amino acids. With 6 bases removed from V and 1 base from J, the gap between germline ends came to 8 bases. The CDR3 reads CASRTRGTDTQYF. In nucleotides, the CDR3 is TGTGCCAGCAGGACTAGGGGCACAGATACGCAGTATTTT.

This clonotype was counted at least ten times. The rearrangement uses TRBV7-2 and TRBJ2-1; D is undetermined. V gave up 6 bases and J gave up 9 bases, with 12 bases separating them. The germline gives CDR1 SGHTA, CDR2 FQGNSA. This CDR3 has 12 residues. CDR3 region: CASRSRPGEQFF. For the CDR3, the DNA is TGTGCCAGCAGGTCCCGGCCAGGTGAGCAGTTCTTC.

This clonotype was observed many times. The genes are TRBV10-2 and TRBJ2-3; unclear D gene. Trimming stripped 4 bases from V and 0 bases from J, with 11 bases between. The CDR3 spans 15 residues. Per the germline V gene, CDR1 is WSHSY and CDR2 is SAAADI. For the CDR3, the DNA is TGCGCCAGCAGTGTCGTCTCGACGAGCACAGATACGCAGTATTTT. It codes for CASSVVSTSTDTQYF.

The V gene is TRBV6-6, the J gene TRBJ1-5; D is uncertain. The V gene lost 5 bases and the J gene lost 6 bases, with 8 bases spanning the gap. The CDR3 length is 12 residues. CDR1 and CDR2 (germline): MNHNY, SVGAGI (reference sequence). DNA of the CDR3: TGTGCCAGCAGTACCCCCTTTCAGCCCCAGCATTTT. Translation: CASSTPFQPQHF.

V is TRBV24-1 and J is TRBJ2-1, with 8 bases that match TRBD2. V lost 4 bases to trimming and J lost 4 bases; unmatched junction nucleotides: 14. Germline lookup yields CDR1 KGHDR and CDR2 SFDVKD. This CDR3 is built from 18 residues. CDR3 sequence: CATSETRGIAGPYNEQFF. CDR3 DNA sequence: TGTGCCACCAGTGAAACTAGAGGAATAGCGGGACCTTACAATGAGCAGTTCTTC.

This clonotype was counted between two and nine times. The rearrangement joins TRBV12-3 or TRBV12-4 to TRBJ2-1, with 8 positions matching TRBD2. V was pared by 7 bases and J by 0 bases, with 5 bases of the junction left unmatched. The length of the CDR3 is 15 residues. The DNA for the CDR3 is TGTGCCAGCACCCCTCTAGCGGGCTCCTACAATGAGCAGTTCTTC. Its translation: CASTPLAGSYNEQFF.